The sequence of this TCR beta chain was determined in a study (dated by TCRdb to between 2021 and 2024). Overall results and qualifications from the work: According to the authors, more investigation is needed, including longitudinal sampling and evaluation of a control group.

The junction carries 5 bases between V and J, which are trimmed by 1 base and 3 bases respectively. Spanning cysteine to phenylalanine, the CDR3 consists of 13 amino acids. Kept here is only the CDR3 DNA, which spans 39 bases and is read in frame from base 1. CDR1 LNHDA and CDR2 SQIVND are derived from the germline V gene (reference sequence). TCR beta chain repertoires were profiled by survey-level sequencing on the immunoSEQ platform. On the study's bioinformatics: Repertoire diversity was quantified as the inverse Simpson index, and CDR3 amino acid length spectratypes and V-J pairing frequencies were compared. To annotate clonotypes specific to SARS-CoV-2, CMV, influenza A and EBV, TCR beta CDR3 sequences were compared against VDJdb. Here the immuneACCESS table is served through TCRdb, limited to in-frame sequences with V and J called. Missing clones are a known gap in these copies; in checked studies unresolved V genes cover under half, and the rest lacks a known reason. V, J and clone size are those of that table, while D and trimming were read from the DNA. The sample has some 70,000 clones on record, just under 95% of them singletons. In total, the top ten clones hold 4.4% of the sample.

As regards this clone: What antigen it recognizes has not been identified. Nothing much larger sits one base from this clone, and base qualities are not available.

For TCR beta sequencing, genomic DNA was taken from unsorted PBMCs, and those PBMCs had been isolated from peripheral blood. Recombination joined TRBV19 with TRBJ2-3, with an unclear D gene assignment. The material sequenced was PBMCs. The TCR sequence derives from a man between 35 and 55 years old with rheumatoid arthritis. The DNA sequence is as follows: TGTGCCAGTAGTATAGGAGGAACAGATACGCAGTATTTT. Its translation reads: CASSIGGTDTQYF.